A selection of T cell receptor beta chains follows, all from one sample in a study of T-cell reconstitution after alpha-beta-depleted transplantation in children. TCRdb re-called the PCR reads through MiXCR, storing one row per CDR3 protein. This repertoire shows fewer than 550,000 distinct CDR3 sequences, under 20% found once; its top ten account for roughly 27%. This specimen consisted of PBMCs, mostly from graft donor cells, obtained 360 days after TCRalphabeta/CD19-depleted stem cell transplant. Every receptor here comes from a boy less than two years old who had a stem cell transplant for Wiskott-Aldrich syndrome, so the T cells may come from the graft donor. The CDR3 runs from the conserved cysteine through the conserved F or W. The D gene is left open where the match is weak. Not all rows give a size; the values are once, few, many and, for expanded clones, a class.

V gene: TRBV11-2; clone size: few; D gene: TRBD2; J gene: TRBJ2-7; CDR3 DNA: TGTGCCAGCAACCTCGCCGGGACTAGCGGACTCCACTCCTACGAGCAGTACTTC; CDR3 protein: CASNLAGTSGLHSYEQYF
V gene: TRBV5-1; clone size: NA; D gene: NA; J gene: TRBJ2-3; CDR3 DNA: TGCGCCAGCAGCCCCGCCCGGGGCGTTCGCACAGATACGCAGTATTTT; CDR3 protein: CASSPARGVRTDTQYF
V gene: TRBV9; clone size: NA; D gene: TRBD2; J gene: TRBJ2-1; CDR3 DNA: TGTGCCAGCAGCGTAGCTCAACTAGCGGGAGACGCTGAGCAGTTCTTC; CDR3 protein: CASSVAQLAGDAEQFF
V gene: TRBV4-3; clone size: few; D gene: TRBD2; J gene: TRBJ2-3; CDR3 DNA: TGCGCCAGCAGCCCACCTACCGGGACTAGCGGGAGAACGTTGCAGTATTTT; CDR3 protein: CASSPPTGTSGRTLQYF
V gene: TRBV7-2; clone size: few; D gene: TRBD2; J gene: TRBJ2-3; CDR3 DNA: TGTGCCAGCAGCCGAAGCGGGGGGGTAGCAGATACGCAGTATTTT; CDR3 protein: CASSRSGGVADTQYF
V gene: TRBV29-1; clone size: few; D gene: NA; J gene: TRBJ2-7; CDR3 DNA: TGCAGCGTCGGCGGTGGGTATCCCTCCTACGAGCAGTACTTC; CDR3 protein: CSVGGGYPSYEQYF
V gene: TRBV7-2; clone size: NA; D gene: TRBD2; J gene: TRBJ2-5; CDR3 DNA: TGTGCCAGCAGCGGGGGGGGGATCAGGGTCATGAAAGAGACCCAGTACTTC; CDR3 protein: CASSGGGIRVMKETQYF
V gene: TRBV12-3/TRBV12-4; clone size: few; D gene: TRBD1; J gene: TRBJ2-2; CDR3 DNA: TGTGCCAGCAGTATGACAGGGGGCTGGAACACCGGGGAGCTGTTTTTT; CDR3 protein: CASSMTGGWNTGELFF
V gene: TRBV12-3/TRBV12-4; clone size: few; D gene: NA; J gene: TRBJ2-5; CDR3 DNA: TGTGCCAGCAGTTTTGGGCGTAAAGAGACCCAGTACTTC; CDR3 protein: CASSFGRKETQYF
V gene: TRBV6-5; clone size: NA; D gene: TRBD1; J gene: TRBJ1-2; CDR3 DNA: TGTGCCAGCAGTTACCATTGGACAGGGCAGGGATATGGCTACACCTTC; CDR3 protein: CASSYHWTGQGYGYTF
V gene: TRBV19; clone size: NA; D gene: TRBD1; J gene: TRBJ1-2; CDR3 DNA: TGTGCCAGTAGTATAGATTCACAGGGGTTTGGCTACACCTTC; CDR3 protein: CASSIDSQGFGYTF
V gene: TRBV6-2/TRBV6-3; clone size: few; D gene: TRBD2; J gene: TRBJ2-1; CDR3 DNA: TGTGCCAGCAGGGGGGGGACTAATGAGCAGTTCTTC; CDR3 protein: CASRGGTNEQFF
V gene: TRBV12-3/TRBV12-4; clone size: few; D gene: TRBD2; J gene: TRBJ2-7; CDR3 DNA: TGTGCCAGCAGTGGACTAGCGGGAGAGGGGTCCTACGAGCAGTACTTC; CDR3 protein: CASSGLAGEGSYEQYF
V gene: TRBV12-3/TRBV12-4; clone size: NA; D gene: NA; J gene: TRBJ2-2; CDR3 DNA: TGTGCCAGCAGTTTCGGACTTACGGTAGCGGACACCGGGGAGCTGTTTTTT; CDR3 protein: CASSFGLTVADTGELFF
V gene: TRBV7-9; clone size: NA; D gene: NA; J gene: TRBJ2-4; CDR3 DNA: TGTGCCAGCAGCTTCGGAGGGGAGGCCCTTGCCAAAAACATTCAGTACTTC; CDR3 protein: CASSFGGEALAKNIQYF
V gene: TRBV6-5; clone size: few; D gene: NA; J gene: TRBJ1-1; CDR3 DNA: TGTGCCAGCAGTTACTCGACTAGAGGGAACACTGAAGCTTTCTTT; CDR3 protein: CASSYSTRGNTEAFF
V gene: TRBV12-3/TRBV12-4; clone size: NA; D gene: NA; J gene: TRBJ2-6; CDR3 DNA: TGTGCCAGCAGTTTAAAACTATCTGGGGCCAACGTCCTGACTTTC; CDR3 protein: CASSLKLSGANVLTF
V gene: TRBV30; clone size: few; D gene: TRBD1; J gene: TRBJ2-1; CDR3 DNA: TGTGCCTGGAGGGCTGGACAGGGGGCGAAGTTCTTC; CDR3 protein: CAWRAGQGAKFF
V gene: TRBV10-3; clone size: NA; D gene: NA; J gene: TRBJ1-6; CDR3 DNA: TGTGCCATCAGTGACTCTCCCCCCTATAATTCACCCCTCCACTTT; CDR3 protein: CAISDSPPYNSPLHF
V gene: TRBV20-1; clone size: NA; D gene: TRBD1; J gene: TRBJ1-2; CDR3 DNA: TGCAGTGCTAGTCGGGACAGGAATGCGATCATCATCTATGGCTACACCTTC; CDR3 protein: CSASRDRNAIIIYGYTF
V gene: TRBV4-1; clone size: few; D gene: NA; J gene: TRBJ1-5; CDR3 DNA: TGCGCCAGCAGCGGGCATGGGACATCGGATCAGCCCCAGCATTTT; CDR3 protein: CASSGHGTSDQPQHF
V gene: TRBV12-3/TRBV12-4; clone size: many; D gene: NA; J gene: TRBJ2-2; CDR3 DNA: TGTGCCAGCAGTTTATGGGGCAGTCTCACCGGGGAGCTGTTTTTT; CDR3 protein: CASSLWGSLTGELFF
V gene: TRBV3-1; clone size: many; D gene: NA; J gene: TRBJ2-5; CDR3 DNA: TGTGCCAGCAGCCAAGGCCAAGAGACCCAGTACTTC; CDR3 protein: CASSQGQETQYF
V gene: TRBV6-5; clone size: few; D gene: NA; J gene: TRBJ2-1; CDR3 DNA: TGTGCCAGCAGTTACCCGACGGGGGCCCCCAATGAGCAGTTCTTC; CDR3 protein: CASSYPTGAPNEQFF
V gene: TRBV2; clone size: NA; D gene: NA; J gene: TRBJ1-2; CDR3 DNA: TGTGCCAGCAATGGAGGCTGGTTCATGGAGGGCTACACCTTC; CDR3 protein: CASNGGWFMEGYTF
V gene: TRBV14; clone size: NA; D gene: NA; J gene: TRBJ2-1; CDR3 DNA: TGTGCCAGCAGCCAAGGACGTTTGCGGCATATGTGGTCCTACAATGAGCAGTTCTTC; CDR3 protein: CASSQGRLRHMWSYNEQFF
V gene: TRBV7-2; clone size: few; D gene: NA; J gene: TRBJ2-1; CDR3 DNA: TGTGCCAGCAGCTTAGCCCCCCCTAGCGCGAGCTCCTACAATGAGCAGTTCTTC; CDR3 protein: CASSLAPPSASSYNEQFF
V gene: TRBV7-9; clone size: many; D gene: NA; J gene: TRBJ1-2; CDR3 DNA: TGTGCCAGCAGCGATTCCAGCTATGGCTACACCTTC; CDR3 protein: CASSDSSYGYTF
V gene: TRBV24-1; clone size: NA; D gene: TRBD2; J gene: TRBJ2-3; CDR3 DNA: TGTGCCACGTCTAGGGAGGGAGGACTCACAGATACGCAGTATTTT; CDR3 protein: CATSREGGLTDTQYF
V gene: TRBV5-1; clone size: NA; D gene: NA; J gene: TRBJ2-5; CDR3 DNA: TGCGCCAGCAGCTTGGGCTTTAGCGTGGAGACCCAGTACTTC; CDR3 protein: CASSLGFSVETQYF
V gene: TRBV12-3/TRBV12-4; clone size: few; D gene: TRBD1; J gene: TRBJ1-2; CDR3 DNA: TGTGCCAGCAGGCTGGGACAGGGCCTTAACTATGGCTACACCTTC; CDR3 protein: CASRLGQGLNYGYTF
V gene: TRBV4-1; clone size: few; D gene: NA; J gene: TRBJ2-7; CDR3 DNA: TGCGCCAGCAGCCAAGAGCGGGTCGGGCAGGACGAGCAGTACTTC; CDR3 protein: CASSQERVGQDEQYF
V gene: TRBV6-2/TRBV6-3; clone size: NA; D gene: NA; J gene: TRBJ2-6; CDR3 DNA: TGTGCCAGCAAGGACTACGAGGCAACTGGGGCCAACGTCCTGACTTTC; CDR3 protein: CASKDYEATGANVLTF
V gene: TRBV7-8; clone size: few; D gene: TRBD1; J gene: TRBJ2-3; CDR3 DNA: TGTGCCAGCAGCCCAGGGGACAGGGCTACAGATACGCAGTATTTT; CDR3 protein: CASSPGDRATDTQYF
V gene: TRBV10-3; clone size: few; D gene: NA; J gene: TRBJ2-3; CDR3 DNA: TGTGCCATCAAACCCGGTGGGGATACGCAGTATTTT; CDR3 protein: CAIKPGGDTQYF
V gene: TRBV12-3/TRBV12-4; clone size: few; D gene: NA; J gene: TRBJ2-1; CDR3 DNA: TGTGCCAGCAGCCTCCGGCTGAGGAGAAACAATGAGCAGTTCTTC; CDR3 protein: CASSLRLRRNNEQFF